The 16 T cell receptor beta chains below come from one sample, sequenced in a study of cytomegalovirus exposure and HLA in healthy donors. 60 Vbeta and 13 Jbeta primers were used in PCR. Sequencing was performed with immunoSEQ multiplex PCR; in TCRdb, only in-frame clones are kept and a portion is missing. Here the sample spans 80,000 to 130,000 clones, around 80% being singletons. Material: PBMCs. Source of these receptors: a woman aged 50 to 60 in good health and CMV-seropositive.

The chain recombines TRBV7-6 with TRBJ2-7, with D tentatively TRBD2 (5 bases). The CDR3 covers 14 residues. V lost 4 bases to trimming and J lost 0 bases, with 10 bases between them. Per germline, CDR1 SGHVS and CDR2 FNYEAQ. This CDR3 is CASSSRGGSYEQYF. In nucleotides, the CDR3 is TGTGCCAGCAGCTCACGAGGAGGCTCCTACGAGCAGTACTTC.

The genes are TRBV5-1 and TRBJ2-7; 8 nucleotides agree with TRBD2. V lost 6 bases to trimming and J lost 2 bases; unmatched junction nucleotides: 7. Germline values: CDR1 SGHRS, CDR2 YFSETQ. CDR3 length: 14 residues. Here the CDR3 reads CASKTLRGAYEQYF. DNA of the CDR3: TGCGCCAGCAAAACTTTGCGGGGGGCCTACGAGCAGTACTTC.

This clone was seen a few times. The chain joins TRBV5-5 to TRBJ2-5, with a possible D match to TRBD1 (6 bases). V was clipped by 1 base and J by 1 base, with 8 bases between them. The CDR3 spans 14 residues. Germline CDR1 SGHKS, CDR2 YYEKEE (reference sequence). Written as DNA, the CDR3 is TGTGCCAGCAGCTTGCTGGACAGCCAAGAGACCCAGTACTTC. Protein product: CASSLLDSQETQYF.

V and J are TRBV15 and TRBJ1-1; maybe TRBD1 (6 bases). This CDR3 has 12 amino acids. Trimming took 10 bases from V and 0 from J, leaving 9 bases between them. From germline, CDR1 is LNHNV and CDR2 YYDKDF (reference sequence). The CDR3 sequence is CAIGTLNTEAFF. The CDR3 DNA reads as TGTGCCATCGGGACATTGAACACTGAAGCTTTCTTT.

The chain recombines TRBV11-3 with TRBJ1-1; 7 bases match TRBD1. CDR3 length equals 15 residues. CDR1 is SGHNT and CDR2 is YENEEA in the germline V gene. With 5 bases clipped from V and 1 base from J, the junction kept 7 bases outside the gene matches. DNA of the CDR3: TGTGCCAGCAGCCCAGGGACAGCTAAGAACACTGAAGCTTTCTTT. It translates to CASSPGTAKNTEAFF.

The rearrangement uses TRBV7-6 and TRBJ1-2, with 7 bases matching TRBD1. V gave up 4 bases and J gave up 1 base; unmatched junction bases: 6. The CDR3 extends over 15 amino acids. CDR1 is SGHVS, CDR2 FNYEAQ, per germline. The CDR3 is CASSSGQPSNYGYTF. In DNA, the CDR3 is TGTGCCAGCAGCTCGGGACAGCCAAGTAACTATGGCTACACCTTC.

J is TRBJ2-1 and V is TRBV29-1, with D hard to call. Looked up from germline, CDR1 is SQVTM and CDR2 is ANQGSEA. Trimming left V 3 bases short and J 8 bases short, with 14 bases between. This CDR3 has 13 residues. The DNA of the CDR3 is TGCAGCGTTGACCGCGACAAGGTCGATGAGCAGTTCTTC. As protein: CSVDRDKVDEQFF.

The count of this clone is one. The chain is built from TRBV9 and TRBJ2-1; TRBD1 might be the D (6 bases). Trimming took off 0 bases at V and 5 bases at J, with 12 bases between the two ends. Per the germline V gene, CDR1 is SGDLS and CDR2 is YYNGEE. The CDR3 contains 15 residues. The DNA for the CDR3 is TGTGCCAGCAGCGTAGGAGGTGGACAGAACAATGAGCAGTTCTTC. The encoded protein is CASSVGGGQNNEQFF.

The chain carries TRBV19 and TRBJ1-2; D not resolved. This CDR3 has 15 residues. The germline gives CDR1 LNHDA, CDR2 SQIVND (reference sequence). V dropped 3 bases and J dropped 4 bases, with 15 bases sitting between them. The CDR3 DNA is TGTGCCAGTAGTATGGATACCTACTACGGCTATGGCTACACCTTC. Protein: CASSMDTYYGYGYTF.

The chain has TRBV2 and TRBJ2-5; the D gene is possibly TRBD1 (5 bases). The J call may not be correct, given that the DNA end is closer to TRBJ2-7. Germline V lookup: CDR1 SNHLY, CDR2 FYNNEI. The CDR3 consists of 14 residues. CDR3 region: CASREWGSSYEQYF. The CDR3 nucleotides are TGTGCCAGCAGGGAATGGGGCAGCTCCTACGAGCAGTACTTC.

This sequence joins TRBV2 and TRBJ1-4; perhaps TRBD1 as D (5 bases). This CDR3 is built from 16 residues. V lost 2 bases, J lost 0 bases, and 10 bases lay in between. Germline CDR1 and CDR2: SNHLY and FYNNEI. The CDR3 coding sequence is TGTGCCAGCAGTGAAACAGGCTTTGCAACTAATGAAAAACTGTTTTTT. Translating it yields CASSETGFATNEKLFF.

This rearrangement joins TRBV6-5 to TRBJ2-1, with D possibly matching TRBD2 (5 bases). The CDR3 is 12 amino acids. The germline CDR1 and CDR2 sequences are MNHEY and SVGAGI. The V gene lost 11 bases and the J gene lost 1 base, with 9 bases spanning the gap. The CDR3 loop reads CASGLSYNEQFF. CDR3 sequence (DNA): TGTGCCTCCGGACTTTCCTACAATGAGCAGTTCTTC.

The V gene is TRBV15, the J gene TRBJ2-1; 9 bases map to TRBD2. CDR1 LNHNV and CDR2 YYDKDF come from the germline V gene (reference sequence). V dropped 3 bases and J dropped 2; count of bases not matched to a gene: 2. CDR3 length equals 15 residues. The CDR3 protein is CATSSVAGAYNEQFF. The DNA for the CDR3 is TGTGCCACCAGCAGTGTAGCGGGGGCCTACAATGAGCAGTTCTTC.

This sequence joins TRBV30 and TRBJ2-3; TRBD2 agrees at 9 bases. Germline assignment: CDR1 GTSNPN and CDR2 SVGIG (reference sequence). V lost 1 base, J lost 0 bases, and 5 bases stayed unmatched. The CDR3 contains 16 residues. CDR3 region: CAWSGSGGSSTDTQYF. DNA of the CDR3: TGTGCCTGGAGTGGGAGCGGGGGGTCTAGCACAGATACGCAGTATTTT.

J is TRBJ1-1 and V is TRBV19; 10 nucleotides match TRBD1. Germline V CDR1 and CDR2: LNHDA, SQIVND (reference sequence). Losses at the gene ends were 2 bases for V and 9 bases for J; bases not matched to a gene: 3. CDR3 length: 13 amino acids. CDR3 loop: CASSIPGQGKAFF. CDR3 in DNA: TGTGCCAGTAGTATACCGGGACAGGGGAAAGCTTTCTTT.

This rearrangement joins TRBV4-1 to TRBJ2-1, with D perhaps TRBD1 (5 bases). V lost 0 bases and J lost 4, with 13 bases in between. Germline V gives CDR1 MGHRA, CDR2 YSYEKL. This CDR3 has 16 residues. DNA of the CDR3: TGCGCCAGCAGCCAAGAGGCCAGGACATATTACAATGAGCAGTTCTTC. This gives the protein CASSQEARTYYNEQFF.